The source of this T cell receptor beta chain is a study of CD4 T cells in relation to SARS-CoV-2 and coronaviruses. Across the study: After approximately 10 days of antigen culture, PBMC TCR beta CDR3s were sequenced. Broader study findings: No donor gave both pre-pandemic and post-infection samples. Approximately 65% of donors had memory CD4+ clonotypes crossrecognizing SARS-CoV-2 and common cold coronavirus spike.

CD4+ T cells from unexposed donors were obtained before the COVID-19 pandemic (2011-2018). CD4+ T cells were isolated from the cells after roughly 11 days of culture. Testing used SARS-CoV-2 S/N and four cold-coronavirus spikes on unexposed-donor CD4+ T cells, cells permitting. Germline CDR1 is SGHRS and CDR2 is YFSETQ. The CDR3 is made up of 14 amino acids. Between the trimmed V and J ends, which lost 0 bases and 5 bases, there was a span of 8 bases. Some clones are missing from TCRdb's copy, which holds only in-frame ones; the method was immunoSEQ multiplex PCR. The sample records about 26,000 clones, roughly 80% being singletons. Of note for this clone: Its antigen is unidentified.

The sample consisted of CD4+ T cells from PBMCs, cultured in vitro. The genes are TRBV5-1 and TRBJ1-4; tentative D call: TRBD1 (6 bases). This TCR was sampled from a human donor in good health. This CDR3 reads CASSLGGGNEKLFF. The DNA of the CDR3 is TGCGCCAGCAGCTTGGGAGGGGGAAATGAAAAACTGTTTTTT.